This TCR beta chain was captured by sequencing in a study of vaccination effects on CD4 cells after COVID-19. Study at large: Participants completed two doses of the BNT162b2 or mRNA-1273 vaccine. Vaccination followed sampling of two convalescent patients by 16 days and one week respectively.

Sequencing in the ViraFEST assay came after antigen-specific CD4+ T cells had been expanded with viral peptide pools, which were used to stimulate PBMC. Between days 9 and 10 of culture, CD4+ T cells were separated out. A positive SARS-CoV-2 PCR test fell between March and December 2020. This CDR3 comprises 16 residues. V was trimmed by 0 bases and J by 4 bases, leaving 12 bases between them. Germline V lookup: CDR1 SGHAT, CDR2 FQNNGV. TCRdb's copy holds only in-frame clones and misses some; the assay was immunoSEQ multiplex PCR. The table has 35,000 to 45,000 clones, about two thirds seen once. This clone was picked up a small number of times. Its antigen is as yet unknown.

The rearrangement joins TRBV11-2 to TRBJ2-2; unclear D gene. This receptor was taken from a human donor who had a prior SARS-CoV-2 infection. Specimen: CD4+ T cells from PBMCs cultured with a peptide pool, collected before COVID-19 vaccination. In nucleotides, the CDR3 is TGTGCCAGCAGCTTAGAAGTTTCTAGGCGCACCGGGGAGCTGTTTTTT. This gives the protein CASSLEVSRRTGELFF.